This T cell receptor (beta chain) stems from a study of T-cell memory formation after mild COVID-19. About the research overall: Largely, TCR clusters stayed within a single donor. Whole-study results and caveats: Still unconfirmed is whether the second-wave clones peaking on day 37 recognized SARS-CoV-2. In pre-infection memory, a portion of responding clones appeared, which suggested that cross-reactive memory joined.

This clonotype was observed at least ten times. The antigen remains undetermined. CDR1 is LGHNA and CDR2 is YSLEER in the germline V gene. V was pared by 0 bases and J by 2 bases, with 16 bases between. This CDR3 comprises 18 residues. After 5'RACE with constant-segment primers, TCR alpha and TCR beta cDNA libraries carrying sample barcodes and UMIs were obtained. MiXCR, run by TCRdb on the 5' RACE reads, gives a single entry per CDR3 protein. The table shows under 300,000 distinct CDR3 sequences, with about a sixth occurring only once. The TCR originated in a man between 18 and 29 years old who had mild COVID-19 (a few samples of this study predate the infection). Cell type and time point are not known. V and J are TRBV4-3 and TRBJ2-2; D ambiguous. Sequenced input: PBMCs or a T cell subset sorted from them (not recorded which). Written as DNA, the CDR3 is TGCGCCAGCAGCCAAGAAAAGTTAGTAGCCCTAAACACCGGGGAGCTGTTTTTT. It translates to CASSQEKLVALNTGELFF.